The clone carrying this T cell receptor beta chain has a count of ten or more. Antigen: not known. This record belongs to a study of human T cells and chemical hapten exposure. The study, taken as a whole, reports: Once DPC sensitization occurred, TCRs above 1 in 1000 frequency showed no change. Higher patch test scores went with higher counts of PT1 expanded TCRs. Expanded TCRs clustered into significantly more large CDR3 similarity groups than controls, the analysis revealed.

The library tagged each cDNA molecule with unique molecular identifiers. TCRdb reprocessed the RACE reads via MiXCR and lists one record per CDR3 protein. Of some 81,000 distinct CDR3 sequences in the sample, 7% to 8% were seen once. As to time point: patch test 1, 2 weeks after DPC sensitization. Treatment: therapeutic diphenylcyclopropenone sensitization with weekly scalp DPC. The CDR3 is 17 residues long. The V gene's germline CDR1 is SGHDT and CDR2 YYEEEE. With V trimmed by 0 bases and J by 5 bases, 9 bases remained unmatched. The rearrangement uses TRBV5-6 and TRBJ2-1; 9 bases match TRBD1. This sequence originates from a woman younger than 45 with alopecia areata. Some clones in this sample may be carry-over from other donors' samples. The sequences come from whole blood, collected in connection with sensitization to the hapten diphenylcyclopropenone (DPC). As DNA, the CDR3 is TGTGCCAGCAGCTTGGAGCTGGGACAGGGTGGAAACAATGAGCAGTTCTTC. Its translation is CASSLELGQGGNNEQFF.